The present TCR beta chain was sequenced within a study of blood T cell repertoires in COVID-19. Study summary: Sample material is recorded as cDNA or gDNA derived from T cells, B-cell-depleted T cells, or PBMCs.

The repertoire was sequenced with immunoSEQ multiplex PCR; TCRdb's copy has only in-frame clones and lacks some. The profile shows about 160,000 clones, more than 70% of them singletons. Trimming removed 3 bases from V and 0 bases from J, with 6 bases in between. Per germline, CDR1 MNHNS and CDR2 SASEGT. This CDR3 is built from 15 residues. Donors in Cohort 3 counted as recovered after two negative PCRs, clearance, or symptom resolution. V gene TRBV6-1 combines with J gene TRBJ2-6; tentatively, D is TRBD1 (6 bases). The sample was PBMCs or T cells enriched from blood (not recorded which). This receptor was identified in a man between 60 and 75 years old who had recovered from COVID-19. CDR3 residues: CASSETGSGANVLTF. In nucleotides, the CDR3 is TGTGCCAGCAGTGAGACAGGCTCTGGGGCCAACGTCCTGACTTTC.